What follows is one TCR beta chain and its context. The target antigen is unknown. V trimming: 2 bases; J trimming: 4 bases; junction bases outside the gene matches: 3. Germline CDR1 is DFQATT and CDR2 is SNEGSKA (reference sequence). The CDR3 is made up of 13 amino acids. One entry per CDR3 protein results from TCRdb running MiXCR on the 5' RACE reads. The sample carries more than 300,000 distinct CDR3 sequences, roughly 19% recorded once. The data belong to a study of T-cell memory formation after mild COVID-19. Study outcomes and limitations: That cross-reactive memory joined was suggested by some responding clones appearing in pre-infection memory.

This chain links TRBV20-1 with TRBJ1-1; 8 positions agree with TRBD1. The sample consisted of PBMCs or a T cell subset sorted from them (not recorded which). This clonotype was sampled from a man aged 18 to 29 who had mild COVID-19 (a few samples of this study predate the infection). Cell type and time point are not known. The CDR3 nucleotides read TGCAGTGCTAGATCGGACAGGGTCACTGAAGCTTTCTTT. Its translation: CSARSDRVTEAFF.